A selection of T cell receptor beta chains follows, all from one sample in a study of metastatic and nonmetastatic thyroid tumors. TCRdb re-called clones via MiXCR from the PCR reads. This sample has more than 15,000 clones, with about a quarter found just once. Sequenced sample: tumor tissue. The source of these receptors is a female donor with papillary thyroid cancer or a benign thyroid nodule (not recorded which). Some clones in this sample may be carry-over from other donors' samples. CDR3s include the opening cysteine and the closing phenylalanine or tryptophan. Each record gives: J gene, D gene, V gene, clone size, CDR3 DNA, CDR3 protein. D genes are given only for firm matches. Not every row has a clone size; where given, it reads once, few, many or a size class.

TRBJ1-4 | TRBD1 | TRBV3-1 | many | TGTGCCAGCAGCCAAGATGGTACAGGGGGAAATGAAAAACTGTTTTTT | CASSQDGTGGNEKLFF
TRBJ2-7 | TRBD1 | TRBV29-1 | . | TGCAGCGTTATGGGACAGGGAGCCTACGAGCAGTACTTC | CSVMGQGAYEQYF
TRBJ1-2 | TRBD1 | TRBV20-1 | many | TGCAGTTCCGGACAGGGGGGACATGGCTACACCTTC | CSSGQGGHGYTF
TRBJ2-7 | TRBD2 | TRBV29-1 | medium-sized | TGCAGCGTTAGAGTATCGGGAGGACTCTACGAGCAGTACTTC | CSVRVSGGLYEQYF
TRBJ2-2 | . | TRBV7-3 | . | TGTGCCAGCAGCTTAATGGCTGGGGTCAACACCGCGGAGCTGTTTTTT | CASSLMAGVNTAELFF
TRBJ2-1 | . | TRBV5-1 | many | TGCGCCAGCAGACCTGGGGCAGGGGAAAGCTGGGCCTACAATGAGCAGTTCTTC | CASRPGAGESWAYNEQFF
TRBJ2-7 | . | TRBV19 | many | TGTGCCAGTAGGCCCCTTCTTGGGCCAATCCCGTCGGACTATTCCTACGAGCAGTACTTC | CASRPLLGPIPSDYSYEQYF
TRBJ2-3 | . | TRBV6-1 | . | TGTGCCAGCAGTGTCGGGGCCCCCCTCACAGATACGCAGTATTTT | CASSVGAPLTDTQYF
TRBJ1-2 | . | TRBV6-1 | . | TGTGCCAGCAGTAATACATGGGACTATGGCTACGCCTTC | CASSNTWDYGYAF
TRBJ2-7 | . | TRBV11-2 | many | TGTGCCAGCAGCCACCTTACAGGAAACTACGAGCAGTACTTC | CASSHLTGNYEQYF
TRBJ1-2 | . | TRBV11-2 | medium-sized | TGTGCCACTGGTCGACCCCCCCACTTC | CATGRPPHF
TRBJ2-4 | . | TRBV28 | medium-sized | TGTGCCAGCAGTCCGGGAAGGGGGGGCTTAGCCAAAAACATTCAGTACTTC | CASSPGRGGLAKNIQYF
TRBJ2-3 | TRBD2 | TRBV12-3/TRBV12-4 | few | TGTGCCAGCATGGAACTGGCCGGGGGGGCTACGCAGTATTTT | CASMELAGGATQYF
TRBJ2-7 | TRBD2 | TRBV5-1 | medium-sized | TGCGCCAGCAGCTTTGCGGGAGGCTCCTACGAGCAGTACTTC | CASSFAGGSYEQYF
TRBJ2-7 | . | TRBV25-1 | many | TGTGCCAGCAGTATGCACAGGTCGGGGTACGAGCAGTACTTC | CASSMHRSGYEQYF
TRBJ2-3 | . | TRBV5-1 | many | TGCGCCAGCAGAAGAGAGGGAGGCCACACAGATACGCAGTATTTT | CASRREGGHTDTQYF
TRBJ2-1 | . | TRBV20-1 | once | TGCAGTGCTAGACGATCGGGGCTAAGCTCCTACAATGAGCAGTTCTTC | CSARRSGLSSYNEQFF
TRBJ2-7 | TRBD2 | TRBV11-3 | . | TGTGCCAGCAGACCGGGGGGGGAGGACTACGAGCAGTACTTC | CASRPGGEDYEQYF
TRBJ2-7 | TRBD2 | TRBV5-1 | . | TGCGCCAGCAGCTTGGCCAGCGGGGACTCCTACGAGCAGTACTTC | CASSLASGDSYEQYF